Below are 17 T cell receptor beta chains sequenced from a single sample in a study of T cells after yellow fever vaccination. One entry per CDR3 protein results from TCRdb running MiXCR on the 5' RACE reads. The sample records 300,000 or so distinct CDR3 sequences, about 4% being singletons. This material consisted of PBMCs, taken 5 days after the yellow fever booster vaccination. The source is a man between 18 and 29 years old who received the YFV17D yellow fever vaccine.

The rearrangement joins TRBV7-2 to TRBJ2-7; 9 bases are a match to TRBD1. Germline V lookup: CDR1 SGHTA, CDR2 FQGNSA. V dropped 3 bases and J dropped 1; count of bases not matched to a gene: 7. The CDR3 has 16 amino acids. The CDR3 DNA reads TGTGCCAGCAGCTTTTGGGGGACAGGGAGATCCTACGAGCAGTACTTC. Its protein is CASSFWGTGRSYEQYF. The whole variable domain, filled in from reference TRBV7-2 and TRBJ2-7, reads GAGVSQSPSNKVTEKGKDVELRCDPISGHTALYWYRQSLGQGLEFLIYFQGNSAPDKSGLPSDRFSAERTGGSVSTLTIQRTQQEDSAVYLCASSFWGTGRSYEQYFGPGTRLTVT.

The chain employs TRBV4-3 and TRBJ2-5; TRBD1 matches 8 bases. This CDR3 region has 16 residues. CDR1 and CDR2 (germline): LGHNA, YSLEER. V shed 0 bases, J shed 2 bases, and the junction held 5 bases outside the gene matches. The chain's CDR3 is CASSQDHRGSQETQYF. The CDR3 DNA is TGCGCCAGCAGCCAAGATCACAGGGGGTCTCAAGAGACCCAGTACTTC.

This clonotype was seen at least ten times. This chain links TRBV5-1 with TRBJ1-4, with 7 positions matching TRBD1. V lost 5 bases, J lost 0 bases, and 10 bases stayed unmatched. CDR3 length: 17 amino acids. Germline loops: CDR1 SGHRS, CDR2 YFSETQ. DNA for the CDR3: TGCGCCAGCAGAAGAGTAGGGGACAGTGCAACTAATGAAAAACTGTTTTTT. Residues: CASRRVGDSATNEKLFF.

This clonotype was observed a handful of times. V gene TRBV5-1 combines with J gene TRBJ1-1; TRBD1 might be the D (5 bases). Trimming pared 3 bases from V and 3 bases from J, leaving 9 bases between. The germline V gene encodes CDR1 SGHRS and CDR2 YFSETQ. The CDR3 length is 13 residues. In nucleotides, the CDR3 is TGCGCCAGCAGCTCGGGGGTCTACACTGAAGCTTTCTTT. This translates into CASSSGVYTEAFF.

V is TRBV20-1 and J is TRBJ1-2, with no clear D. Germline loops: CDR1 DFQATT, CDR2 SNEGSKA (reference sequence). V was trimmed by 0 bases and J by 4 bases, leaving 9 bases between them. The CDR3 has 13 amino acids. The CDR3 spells CSAREDPGYGYTF. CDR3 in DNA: TGCAGTGCTAGAGAAGACCCAGGCTATGGCTACACCTTC.

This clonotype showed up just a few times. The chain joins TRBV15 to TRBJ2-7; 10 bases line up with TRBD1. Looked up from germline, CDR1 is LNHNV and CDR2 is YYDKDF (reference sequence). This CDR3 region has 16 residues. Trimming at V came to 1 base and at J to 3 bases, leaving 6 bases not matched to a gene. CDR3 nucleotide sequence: TGTGCCACCAGCAGAGGGGGGACAGGGGTCGACTACGAGCAGTACTTC. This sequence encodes CATSRGGTGVDYEQYF. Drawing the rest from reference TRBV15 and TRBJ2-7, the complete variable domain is DAMVIQNPRYQVTQFGKPVTLSCSQTLNHNVMYWYQQKSSQAPKLLFHYYDKDFNNEADTPDNFQSRRPNTSFCFLDIRSPGLGDTAMYLCATSRGGTGVDYEQYFGPGTRLTVT.

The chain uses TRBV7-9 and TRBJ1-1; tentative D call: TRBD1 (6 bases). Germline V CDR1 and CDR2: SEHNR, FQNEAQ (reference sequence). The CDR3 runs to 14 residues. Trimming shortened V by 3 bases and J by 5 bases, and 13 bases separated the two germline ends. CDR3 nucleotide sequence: TGTGCCAGCAGCTTCAGCAGAGGGGGGACTGAAGCTTTCTTT. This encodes CASSFSRGGTEAFF.

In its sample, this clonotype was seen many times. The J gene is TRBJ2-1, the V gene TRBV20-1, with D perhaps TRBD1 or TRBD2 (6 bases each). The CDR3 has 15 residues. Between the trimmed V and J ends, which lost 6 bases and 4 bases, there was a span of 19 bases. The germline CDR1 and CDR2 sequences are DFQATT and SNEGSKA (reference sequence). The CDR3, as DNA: TGCAGTGCCAAGGACGGGGGCCCCTATTACAATGAGCAGTTCTTC. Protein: CSAKDGGPYYNEQFF.

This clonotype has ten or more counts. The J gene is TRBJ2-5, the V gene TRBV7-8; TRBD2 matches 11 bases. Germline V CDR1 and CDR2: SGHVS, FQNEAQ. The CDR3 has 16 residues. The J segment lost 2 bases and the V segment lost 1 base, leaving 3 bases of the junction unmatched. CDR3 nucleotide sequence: TGTGCCAGCAGCTTAGGACTAGCGGGGTTACAAGAGACCCAGTACTTC. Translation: CASSLGLAGLQETQYF.

DNA for the CDR3: TGTGCCAGCAGCTTTCCAGGGGGCTCTGGAAACACCATATATTTT. This translates into CASSFPGGSGNTIYF. J is TRBJ1-3 and V is TRBV7-6; the match to TRBD1 covers 7 bases. V trimming: 3 bases; J trimming: 0 bases; junction bases outside the gene matches: 2. This CDR3 is built from 15 residues. In germline, CDR1 is SGHVS, CDR2 FNYEAQ.

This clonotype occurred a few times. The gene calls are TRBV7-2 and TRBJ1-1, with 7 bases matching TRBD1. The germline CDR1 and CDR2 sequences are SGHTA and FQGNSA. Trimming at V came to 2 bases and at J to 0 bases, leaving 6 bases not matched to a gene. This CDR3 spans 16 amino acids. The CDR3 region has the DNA TGTGCCAGCAGCTTACAGGGGGTCGACATGAACACTGAAGCTTTCTTT. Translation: CASSLQGVDMNTEAFF.

The CDR3 loop is CSARPPGANVLTF. The CDR3 DNA sequence: TGCAGCGCTAGACCCCCTGGGGCCAACGTCCTGACTTTC. This chain connects TRBV29-1 to TRBJ2-6; no definite D call. V was trimmed by 7 bases and J by 2 bases, leaving 9 bases between them. CDR3 length: 13 residues. Germline V gene sequence: CDR1 SQVTM, CDR2 ANQGSEA.

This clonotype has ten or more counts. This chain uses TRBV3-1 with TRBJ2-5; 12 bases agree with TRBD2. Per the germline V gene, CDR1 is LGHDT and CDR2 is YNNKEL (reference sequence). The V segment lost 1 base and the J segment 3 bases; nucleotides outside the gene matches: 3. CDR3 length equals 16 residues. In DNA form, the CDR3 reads TGTGCCAGCAGCCAAGGCAGGACTAGCGGGGAAGAGACCCAGTACTTC. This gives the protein CASSQGRTSGEETQYF.

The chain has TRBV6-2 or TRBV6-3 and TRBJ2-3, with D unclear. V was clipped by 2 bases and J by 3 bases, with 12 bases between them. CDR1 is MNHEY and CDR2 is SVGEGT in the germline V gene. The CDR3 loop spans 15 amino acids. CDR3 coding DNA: TGTGCCAGCAGTTACGGAGTAGCCCGGACAGATACGCAGTATTTT. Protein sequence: CASSYGVARTDTQYF.

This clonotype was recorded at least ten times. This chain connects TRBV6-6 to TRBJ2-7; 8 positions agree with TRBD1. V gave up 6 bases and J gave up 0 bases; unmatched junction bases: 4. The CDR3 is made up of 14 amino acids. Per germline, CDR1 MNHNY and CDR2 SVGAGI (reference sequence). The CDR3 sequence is CASSRTGGSYEQYF. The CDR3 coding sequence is TGTGCCAGCAGCCGCACAGGGGGCTCCTACGAGCAGTACTTC.

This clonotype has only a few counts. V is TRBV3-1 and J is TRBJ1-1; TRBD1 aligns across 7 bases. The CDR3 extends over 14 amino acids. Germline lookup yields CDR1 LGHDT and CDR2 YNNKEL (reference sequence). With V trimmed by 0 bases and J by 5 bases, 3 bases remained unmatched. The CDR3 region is CASSQDPQGTEAFF. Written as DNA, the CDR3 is TGTGCCAGCAGCCAAGATCCACAGGGGACTGAAGCTTTCTTT.

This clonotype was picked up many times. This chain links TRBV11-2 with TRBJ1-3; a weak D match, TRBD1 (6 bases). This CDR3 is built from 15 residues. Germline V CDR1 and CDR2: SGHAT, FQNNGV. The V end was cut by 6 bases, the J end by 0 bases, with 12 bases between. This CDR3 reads CASRGQSSSGNTIYF. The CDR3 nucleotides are TGTGCCAGCAGAGGACAGTCTAGCTCTGGAAACACCATATATTTT.